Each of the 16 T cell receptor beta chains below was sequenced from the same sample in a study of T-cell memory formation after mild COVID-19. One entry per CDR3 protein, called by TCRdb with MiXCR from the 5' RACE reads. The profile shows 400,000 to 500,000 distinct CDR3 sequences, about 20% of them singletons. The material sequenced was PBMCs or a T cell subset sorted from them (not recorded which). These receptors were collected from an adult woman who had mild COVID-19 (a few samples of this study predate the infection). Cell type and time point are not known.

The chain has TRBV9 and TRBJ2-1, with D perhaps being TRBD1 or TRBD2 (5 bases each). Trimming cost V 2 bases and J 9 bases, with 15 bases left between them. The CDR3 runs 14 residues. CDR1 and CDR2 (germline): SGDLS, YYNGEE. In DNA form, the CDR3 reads TGTGCCAGCAGCGTTCGTATAGGGACCGTTGAGCAGTTCTTC. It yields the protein CASSVRIGTVEQFF.

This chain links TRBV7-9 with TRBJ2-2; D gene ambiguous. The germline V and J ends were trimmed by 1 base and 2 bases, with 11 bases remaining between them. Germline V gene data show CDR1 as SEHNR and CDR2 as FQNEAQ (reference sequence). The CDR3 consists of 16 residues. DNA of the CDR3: TGTGCCAGCAGCTTAGACCCCAGGTTTAACACCGGGGAGCTGTTTTTT. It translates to CASSLDPRFNTGELFF.

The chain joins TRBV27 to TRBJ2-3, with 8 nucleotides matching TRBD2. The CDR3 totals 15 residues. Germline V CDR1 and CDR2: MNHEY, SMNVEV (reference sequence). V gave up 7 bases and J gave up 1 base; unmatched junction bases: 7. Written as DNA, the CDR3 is TGTGCCAGCACCCCGGGACTAGTTGGCACAGATACGCAGTATTTT. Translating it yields CASTPGLVGTDTQYF.

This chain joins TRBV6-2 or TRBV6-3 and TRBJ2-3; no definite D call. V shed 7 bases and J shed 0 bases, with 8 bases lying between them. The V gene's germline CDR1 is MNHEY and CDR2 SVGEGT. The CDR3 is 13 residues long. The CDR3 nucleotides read TGTGCCAGCAATCCAGTAAGCACAGATACGCAGTATTTT. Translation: CASNPVSTDTQYF.

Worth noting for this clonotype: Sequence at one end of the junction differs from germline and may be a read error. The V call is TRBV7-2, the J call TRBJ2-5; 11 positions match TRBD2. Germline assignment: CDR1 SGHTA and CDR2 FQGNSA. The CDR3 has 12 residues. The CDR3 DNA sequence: TGTGCCAGCAGCTTAGGGACTAGCGGGCCAACTTTC. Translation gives CASSLGTSGPTF.

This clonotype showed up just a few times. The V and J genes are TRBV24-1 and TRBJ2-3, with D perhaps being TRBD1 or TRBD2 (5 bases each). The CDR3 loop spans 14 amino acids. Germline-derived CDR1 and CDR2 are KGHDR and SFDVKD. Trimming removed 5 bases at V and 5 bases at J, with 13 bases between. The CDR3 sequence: CATSGPGAIDTQYF. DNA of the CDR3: TGTGCCACCAGTGGACCCGGGGCCATAGATACGCAGTATTTT.

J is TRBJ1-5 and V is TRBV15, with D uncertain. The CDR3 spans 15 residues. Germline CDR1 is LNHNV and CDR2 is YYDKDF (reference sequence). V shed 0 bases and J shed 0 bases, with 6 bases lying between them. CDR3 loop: CATSRDYISNQPQHF. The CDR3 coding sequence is TGTGCCACCAGCAGAGATTACATTAGCAATCAGCCCCAGCATTTT. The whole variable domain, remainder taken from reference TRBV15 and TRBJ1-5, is DAMVIQNPRYQVTQFGKPVTLSCSQTLNHNVMYWYQQKSSQAPKLLFHYYDKDFNNEADTPDNFQSRRPNTSFCFLDIRSPGLGDTAMYLCATSRDYISNQPQHFGDGTRLSIL.

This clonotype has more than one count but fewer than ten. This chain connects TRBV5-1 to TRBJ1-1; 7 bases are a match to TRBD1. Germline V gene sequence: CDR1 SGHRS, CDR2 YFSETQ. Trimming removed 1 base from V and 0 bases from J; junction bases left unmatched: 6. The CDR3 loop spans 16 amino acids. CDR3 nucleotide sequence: TGCGCCAGCAGCTTGACGACAGGGTTGGTGAACACTGAAGCTTTCTTT. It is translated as CASSLTTGLVNTEAFF.

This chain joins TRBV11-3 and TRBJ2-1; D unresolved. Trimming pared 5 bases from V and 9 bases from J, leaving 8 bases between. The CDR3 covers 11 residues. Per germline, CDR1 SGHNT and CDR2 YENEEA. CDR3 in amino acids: CASSTLTEQFF. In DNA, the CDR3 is TGTGCCAGCAGCACACTTACTGAGCAGTTCTTC.

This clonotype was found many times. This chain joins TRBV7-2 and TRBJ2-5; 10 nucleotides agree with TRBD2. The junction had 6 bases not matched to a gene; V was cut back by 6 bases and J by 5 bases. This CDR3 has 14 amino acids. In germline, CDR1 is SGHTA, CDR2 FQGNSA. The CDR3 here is CASRHLAGVETQYF. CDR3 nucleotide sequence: TGTGCCAGCAGACATCTAGCGGGGGTGGAGACCCAGTACTTC.

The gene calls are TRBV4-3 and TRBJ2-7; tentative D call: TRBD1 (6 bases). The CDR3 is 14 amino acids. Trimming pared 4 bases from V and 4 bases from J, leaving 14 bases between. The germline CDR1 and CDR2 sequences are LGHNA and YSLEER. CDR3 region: CASSRSRTEYEQYF. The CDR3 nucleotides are TGCGCCAGCAGCCGAAGTAGGACAGAGTACGAGCAGTACTTC.

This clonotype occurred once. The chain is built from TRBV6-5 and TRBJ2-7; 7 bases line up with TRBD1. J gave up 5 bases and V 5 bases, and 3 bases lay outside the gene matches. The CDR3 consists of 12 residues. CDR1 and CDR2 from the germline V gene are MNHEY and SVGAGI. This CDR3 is CASSQGVHEQYF. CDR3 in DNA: TGTGCCAGCAGTCAGGGGGTTCACGAGCAGTACTTC.

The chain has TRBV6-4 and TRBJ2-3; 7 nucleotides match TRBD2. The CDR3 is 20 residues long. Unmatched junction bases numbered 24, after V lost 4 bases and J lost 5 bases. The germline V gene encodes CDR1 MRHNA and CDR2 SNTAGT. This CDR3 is CASSVTSIAGKPLHGDTQYF. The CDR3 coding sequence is TGTGCCAGCAGTGTCACGAGTATAGCGGGCAAACCCCTTCACGGAGATACGCAGTATTTT.

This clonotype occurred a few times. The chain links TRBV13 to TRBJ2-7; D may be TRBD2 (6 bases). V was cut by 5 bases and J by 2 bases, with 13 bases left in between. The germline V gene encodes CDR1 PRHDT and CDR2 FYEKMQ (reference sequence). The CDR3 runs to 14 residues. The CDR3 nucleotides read TGTGCCAGCAGCCTGTTTGGACTACCCTACGAGCAGTACTTC. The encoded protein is CASSLFGLPYEQYF.

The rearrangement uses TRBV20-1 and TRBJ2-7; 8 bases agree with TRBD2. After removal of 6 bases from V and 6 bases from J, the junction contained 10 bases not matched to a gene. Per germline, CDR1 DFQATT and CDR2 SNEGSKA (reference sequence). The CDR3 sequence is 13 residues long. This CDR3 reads CSAPGVAGFEQYF. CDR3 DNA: TGCAGTGCCCCGGGAGTAGCGGGATTCGAGCAGTACTTC.

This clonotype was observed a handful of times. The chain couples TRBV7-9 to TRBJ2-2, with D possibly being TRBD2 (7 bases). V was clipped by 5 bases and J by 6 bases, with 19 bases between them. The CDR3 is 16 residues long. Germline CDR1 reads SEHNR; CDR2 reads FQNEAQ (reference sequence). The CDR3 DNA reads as TGTGCCAGCAGCGGAGGGGGGGCCAACCCCGCCGGGGAGCTGTTTTTT. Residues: CASSGGGANPAGELFF.